The clone carrying this T cell receptor (beta chain) was observed once. Its specificity is not known. The use of a sample-barcoded 5' primer and a J-beta primer mix characterized a second PCR of roughly 7 to 12 cycles. In TCRdb, the 5' RACE reads were re-called with MiXCR into one record per CDR3 protein. The profile shows 500,000 to 600,000 distinct CDR3 sequences, 25% to 30% of them singletons. The data were taken from a study of blood T cells in healthy people across ages. General study findings and limits: Long-lived donors carried more naive CD4+ cells and greater diversity than aged donors.

Germline assignment: CDR1 DFQATT and CDR2 SNEGSKA (reference sequence). With 6 bases clipped from V and 0 bases from J, the junction kept 15 bases outside the gene matches. The CDR3 contains 17 residues. Per-sample PBMC isolation yielded at least 6.5 million cells. This TCR derives from a woman in her seventies in good health. The chain carries TRBV20-1 and TRBJ2-7; 9 bases are shared with TRBD2. The sample consisted of blood. CDR3 sequence: CSATGLARGRSSYEQYF. The CDR3 DNA reads as TGCAGTGCCACCGGACTAGCGAGGGGGAGGAGCTCCTACGAGCAGTACTTC.